This T cell receptor (beta chain) originates from a study of T cell responses to AZD1222 COVID-19 vaccine. Germline V gene sequence: CDR1 LGHDT, CDR2 YNNKEL (reference sequence). After removal of 4 bases from V and 8 bases from J, the junction contained 5 bases not matched to a gene. CDR3 length: 13 residues. This table comes from immunoSEQ multiplex PCR, and its TCRdb copy is limited to in-frame clones, with some not included. This sample has 90,000 to 120,000 clones, with 85% to 90% found just once. The chain recombines TRBV3-1 (or the pseudogene TRBV3-2) with TRBJ1-2, with 9 bases lining up with TRBD1. Sequencing used peripheral blood, obtained on day 0 of AZD1222 vaccination. The receptor was isolated from an adult in good health. The CDR3 nucleotides read TGTGCCAGCAGCCTAGGGACAGGGTGGGGCTACACCTTC. This gives the protein CASSLGTGWGYTF.